The rows below give T cell receptor beta chains drawn from one sample of a study of blood T cell repertoires in COVID-19. Here immunoSEQ multiplex PCR was the method, and the copy in TCRdb shows in-frame clones only, minus some. The data show more than 250,000 clones, around 82% seen once. Source material: peripheral blood. All receptors come from a human donor in a cohort sampled during active COVID-19. The conserved cysteine and the conserved F or W are not part of the CDR3 here.

TRBV11-3	TRBJ2-2	ASSFPGGEGNTGELF
TRBV11-1	TRBJ2-7	ASSLDRGREEQY
TRBV19	TRBJ2-6	ASNDRSSSGANVLT
TRBV11-2	TRBJ2-1	ASSEQGANPYNEQF
TRBV9	TRBJ2-5	ASSLGGGSETQY
TRBV27	TRBJ1-2	ASSLSGARGYT
TRBV27	TRBJ2-1	ASSFLRGGGEQF
TRBV7-8	TRBJ1-5	ASSLGGGGGQPQH
TRBV15	TRBJ1-1	ATSRDLTGATEAF
TRBV19	TRBJ2-1	ASSKRVSYNEQF
TRBV19	TRBJ2-7	ASNSGLAGPTYEQY
TRBV6-2/TRBV6-3	TRBJ1-1	ASSYAGWNTEAF
TRBV5-1	TRBJ1-2	ASSLGAGFSYGYT
TRBV2	TRBJ2-3	ASSEVQDRTDTQY
TRBV6-5	TRBJ1-6	ASSYLDRGQSPLH
TRBV19	TRBJ1-3	ASSILNTIY
TRBV27	TRBJ1-5	ASSQRESQPQH
TRBV10-3	TRBJ1-6	AISEHWDRGNQYNSPLH
TRBV29-1	TRBJ2-1	SVTGTGGLDEQF
TRBV19	TRBJ1-1	ASSIVGGTNTEAF
TRBV27	TRBJ1-1	ASSLLSIGSTEAF
TRBV2	TRBJ2-5	AGVGRNEETQY
TRBV5-1	TRBJ2-7	ASSLVQGGFTYEQY
TRBV18	TRBJ2-3	ASSLPGADTQY
TRBV19	TRBJ1-2	ASSITPPGTSGYT
TRBV7-9	TRBJ2-7	ASSVSGTGEQY
TRBV6-2/TRBV6-3	TRBJ2-7	ASSNTERGYEQY
TRBV28	TRBJ1-3	ASSSTGSSGNTIY
TRBV18	TRBJ1-2	ASSPNNRAPGSSGYT
TRBV11-2	TRBJ2-5	ASSPPGLAHQETQY
TRBV19	TRBJ1-2	ASRTGVYGYT
TRBV6-6	TRBJ1-2	ASSSQGLAIGYT
TRBV28	TRBJ1-4	ASRSPRQTNEKLF
TRBV19	TRBJ2-5	ASSGTGRETQY
TRBV28	TRBJ2-5	ASSSPGTSGIRETQY
TRBV5-6	TRBJ1-5	ASSLQENSNQPQH
TRBV6-1	TRBJ1-2	ASSEPDRGSGYT
TRBV19	TRBJ1-2	ASSIWSNYGYT
TRBV11-2	TRBJ1-3	ASSFEYPPGNTIY
TRBV2	TRBJ2-5	ASSGTGSGQETQY
TRBV11-2	TRBJ1-1	ASSLVWGQGLVNTEAF
TRBV3-1/TRBV3-2	TRBJ2-7	ASSRRDYEQY
TRBV2	TRBJ1-3	ASKHDRASGNTIY
TRBV9	TRBJ2-7	ASSGTAGGGEQY
TRBV14	TRBJ1-1	ASSLTANTEAF
TRBV5-6	TRBJ2-1	ASSLAARGSYNEQF
TRBV6-8	TRBJ2-7	ASSYGTDLSYEQY
TRBV7-9	TRBJ1-2	ASSLGAGTAEGGYT
TRBV5-4	TRBJ1-6	ASSLGGSGTVGDGGSPLH